Listed here are 27 T cell receptor beta chains from one sample, sequenced in a study of T-cell reconstitution after alpha-beta-depleted transplantation in children. Unique molecular identifiers were built into the TCRbeta library. MiXCR, run by TCRdb on the PCR reads, gives a single entry per CDR3 protein. The sample holds roughly 82,000 distinct CDR3 sequences, 13% to 15% seen once. Sequencing used PBMCs, mostly from graft donor cells, obtained 180 days after TCRalphabeta/CD19-depleted stem cell transplant. The receptors here all came from a male patient between 2 and 10 years old who had a stem cell transplant for acute lymphoblastic leukemia, so the T cells may come from the graft donor.

This clonotype was detected once. At one end, the junction sequence differs from germline, possibly due to a read error. The chain recombines TRBV6-2 or TRBV6-3 with TRBJ2-3, with 7 bases that match TRBD2. CDR3 length: 13 residues. Germline V gene lookup returns CDR1 MNHEY and CDR2 SVGEGT. The CDR3 nucleotides read TGTGCCAGCACCAGGGACTACACAGATACGCTGTATTTT. Its protein product is CASTRDYTDTLYF.

This clonotype was counted at least ten times. The chain carries TRBV7-2 and TRBJ2-7, with D unresolved. V was shortened by 1 base and J by 3 bases, with 10 bases between the two germline ends. The CDR3 totals 14 residues. Germline CDR1 is SGHTA and CDR2 is FQGNSA. In DNA form, the CDR3 reads TGTGCCAGCAGCTTAGGGCGGTACTACTACGAGCAGTACTTC. The encoded protein is CASSLGRYYYEQYF.

The rearrangement uses TRBV7-9 and TRBJ1-1; TRBD1 aligns across 7 bases. CDR1 and CDR2 from the germline V gene are SEHNR and FQNEAQ (reference sequence). V lost 4 bases and J lost 4; bases outside the gene matches: 9. This CDR3 region has 15 residues. The CDR3 spells CASSSTGAEGTEAFF. CDR3 nucleotide sequence: TGTGCCAGCAGCTCCACAGGGGCGGAAGGCACTGAAGCTTTCTTT.

J is TRBJ1-6 and V is TRBV12-3 or TRBV12-4, with D tentatively TRBD1 (5 bases). There are 14 residues in the CDR3. V shed 6 bases and J shed 6 bases, with 12 bases lying between them. In DNA, the CDR3 is TGTGCCAGCAGCTCCGGAAGGGGTAATTCACCCCTCCACTTT. Translated: CASSSGRGNSPLHF.

J is TRBJ2-4 and V is TRBV24-1; D not resolved. V lost 3 bases, J lost 1 base, and 9 bases lay in between. From germline, CDR1 is KGHDR and CDR2 SFDVKD. CDR3 length: 15 residues. The CDR3 here is CATSDRTLAKNIQYF. DNA for the CDR3: TGTGCCACCAGTGATCGCACCTTGGCCAAAAACATTCAGTACTTC.

This clonotype occurred a few times. V and J are TRBV10-3 and TRBJ2-2; D might be TRBD2 (7 bases). The V and J ends lost 2 bases and 4 bases respectively, with 17 bases between them. Germline values: CDR1 ENHRY, CDR2 SYGVKD. The CDR3 runs 17 residues. In DNA form, the CDR3 reads TGTGCCATCAGTGAGAGGGGAGGGGGACACCCCACCGGGGAGCTGTTTTTT. This codes for CAISERGGGHPTGELFF.

About this clonotype: Possible read error: a much larger clone is one base away. This chain joins TRBV28 and TRBJ2-7; D is perhaps TRBD2 (5 bases). Germline CDR1 and CDR2: MDHEN and SYDVKM. Trimming took off 7 bases at V and 2 bases at J, with 15 bases between the two ends. This CDR3 is built from 14 residues. This CDR3 reads CASNIHGSPYEQYF. The CDR3 nucleotides are TGTGCCAGCAACATACATGGGAGTCCCTACGAGCAGTACTTC.

The gene calls are TRBV20-1 and TRBJ2-7; 12 nucleotides match TRBD1. From germline, CDR1 is DFQATT and CDR2 SNEGSKA (reference sequence). The CDR3 covers 13 residues. The V gene end was trimmed by 4 bases and the J gene end by 5 bases; junction bases not matched to a gene: 3. The chain's CDR3 is CSATRDRGHEQYF. DNA for the CDR3: TGCAGTGCTACCCGGGACAGGGGGCACGAGCAGTACTTC.

This clonotype has only a few counts. This sequence joins TRBV27 and TRBJ2-7; D unresolved. This CDR3 is 13 amino acids long. Trimming shortened V by 2 bases and J by 3 bases, and 8 bases separated the two germline ends. From germline, CDR1 is MNHEY and CDR2 SMNVEV (reference sequence). CDR3 loop: CASSLGVIYEQYF. CDR3 nucleotides: TGTGCCAGCAGTTTAGGAGTAATCTACGAGCAGTACTTC.

This clonotype showed up just a few times. The chain employs TRBV20-1 and TRBJ2-5; possibly TRBD2 for D (7 bases). V was cut by 0 bases and J by 5 bases, with 16 bases left in between. The CDR3 runs 15 residues. Germline V lookup: CDR1 DFQATT, CDR2 SNEGSKA (reference sequence). CDR3 region: CSARDLAGARETQYF. The CDR3 DNA reads TGCAGTGCTAGAGATCTGGCGGGGGCCCGCGAGACCCAGTACTTC.

The table lists this clonotype with a few counts. The chain couples TRBV12-3 or TRBV12-4 to TRBJ1-1; the match to TRBD1 covers 8 bases. The CDR3 length is 15 residues. V shed 2 bases, J shed 1 base, and the junction held 3 bases outside the gene matches. CDR3 in DNA: TGTGCCAGCAGTTTATTCGACAGGGGGAACACTGAAGCTTTCTTT. Translated: CASSLFDRGNTEAFF.

This clonotype came up a few times. V and J are TRBV27 and TRBJ2-7, with 14 nucleotides matching TRBD2. Trimming took 6 bases from V and 6 from J; bases not matched to a gene: 4. From germline, CDR1 is MNHEY and CDR2 SMNVEV (reference sequence). The CDR3 loop spans 14 amino acids. The CDR3 nucleotides are TGTGCCAGCAGCCGACTAGCGGGAGGGTTCGAGCAGTACTTC. Residues: CASSRLAGGFEQYF.

This clonotype appeared a few times. The chain is built from TRBV5-1 and TRBJ1-5; 10 bases match TRBD1. J gave up 4 bases and V 5 bases, and 6 bases lay outside the gene matches. Per germline, CDR1 SGHRS and CDR2 YFSETQ. This CDR3 has 15 amino acids. In nucleotides, the CDR3 is TGCGCCAGCAGGTTCGGGACAGGGGAAAATCAGCCCCAGCATTTT. This sequence encodes CASRFGTGENQPQHF. Drawing the rest from reference TRBV5-1 and TRBJ1-5, the complete variable domain is KAGVTQTPRYLIKTRGQQVTLSCSPISGHRSVSWYQQTPGQGLQFLFEYFSETQRNKGNFPGRFSGRQFSNSRSEMNVSTLELGDSALYLCASRFGTGENQPQHFGDGTRLSIL.

Points on this clonotype: Germline and junction disagree at one end, which may indicate a read error. The chain recombines TRBV20-1 with TRBJ1-5, with 10 bases fitting TRBD1. Per the germline V gene, CDR1 is DFQATT and CDR2 is SNEGSKA (reference sequence). There are 14 residues in the CDR3. The CDR3 DNA is TGCAGTGCTAGATGGGGACAGGGGAATCACCCCCAGCATTTT. Its translation is CSARWGQGNHPQHF.

This chain joins TRBV12-3 or TRBV12-4 and TRBJ1-6; no reliable D call. V was clipped by 9 bases and J by 3 bases, with 18 bases between them. The CDR3 is made up of 16 amino acids. The CDR3 is CASCESGALYNSPLHF. Here the CDR3 DNA reads TGTGCCAGTTGTGAATCCGGCGCTCTCTATAATTCACCCCTCCACTTT.

This clonotype was detected only a few times. CDR3 coding DNA: TGTGCCAGCAGTTACACCCCGGGAGGGGGCCTCTATGGCTACACCTTC. Translated: CASSYTPGGGLYGYTF. The rearrangement joins TRBV6-5 to TRBJ1-2, with TRBD1 identical over 7 bases. V dropped 2 bases and J dropped 4; count of bases not matched to a gene: 10. The CDR3 contains 16 residues. Germline CDR1 MNHEY, CDR2 SVGAGI.

The rearrangement uses TRBV28 and TRBJ2-5, with D unresolved. The CDR3 has 11 residues. The germline V gene encodes CDR1 MDHEN and CDR2 SYDVKM. Trimming stripped 1 base from V and 7 bases from J, with 4 bases between. CDR3 region: CASSLFGTQYF. The DNA for the CDR3 is TGTGCCAGCAGTTTATTCGGGACCCAGTACTTC. Drawing the rest from reference TRBV28 and TRBJ2-5, the complete variable domain is DVKVTQSSRYLVKRTGEKVFLECVQDMDHENMFWYRQDPGLGLRLIYFSYDVKMKEKGDIPEGYSVSREKKERFSLILESASTNQTSMYLCASSLFGTQYFGPGTRLLVL.

At least ten counts were recorded for this clonotype. The chain is built from TRBV12-3 or TRBV12-4 and TRBJ2-3, with TRBD1 as a possible D gene (6 bases). The CDR3 sequence is 15 residues long. V lost 6 bases and J lost 6, with 19 bases in between. CDR3 residues: CASSPGQTEGDTQYF. The CDR3 region has the DNA TGTGCCAGCAGCCCTGGACAGACCGAGGGGGATACGCAGTATTTT.

This clonotype was recorded many times. The J gene is TRBJ1-6, the V gene TRBV7-2, with D unclear. Germline lookup yields CDR1 SGHTA and CDR2 FQGNSA. V was trimmed by 3 bases and J by 10 bases, leaving 13 bases between them. This CDR3 comprises 14 residues. The CDR3 spells CASSLKGSGSPLHF. DNA for the CDR3: TGTGCCAGCAGCTTGAAGGGCAGTGGATCACCCCTCCACTTT. The full variable domain, in which reference TRBV7-2 and TRBJ1-6 provide the parts outside the CDR3, is GAGVSQSPSNKVTEKGKDVELRCDPISGHTALYWYRQSLGQGLEFLIYFQGNSAPDKSGLPSDRFSAERTGGSVSTLTIQRTQQEDSAVYLCASSLKGSGSPLHFGNGTRLTVT.

This clonotype was detected only a few times. This chain links TRBV29-1 with TRBJ2-6; 11 positions agree with TRBD2. The V and J ends lost 6 bases and 1 base, in that order; junction bases with no gene match: 11. Germline-derived CDR1 and CDR2 are SQVTM and ANQGSEA. This CDR3 comprises 18 residues. The CDR3 coding sequence is TGCAGCGTGACCATAGCGGGAGGGCCCGTATCTGGGGCCAACGTCCTGACTTTC. Residues: CSVTIAGGPVSGANVLTF.

In its sample, this clonotype was seen a few times. V is TRBV6-2 or TRBV6-3 and J is TRBJ2-1; D is unclear. Trimming removed 2 bases at V and 11 bases at J, with 7 bases between. Germline CDR1 reads MNHEY; CDR2 reads SVGEGT. The CDR3 loop spans 11 amino acids. The DNA of the CDR3 is TGTGCCAGCAGTTACCCGGACCAGCAGTTCTTC. Translating gives CASSYPDQQFF.

This clonotype was observed at least ten times. This rearrangement joins TRBV20-1 to TRBJ1-2; D gene ambiguous. CDR3 length equals 13 residues. The germline gives CDR1 DFQATT, CDR2 SNEGSKA (reference sequence). Trimming took 6 bases from V and 2 from J, leaving 13 bases between them. The CDR3 nucleotides read TGCAGTGCCGGTGCCTCTCCCAACTATGGCTACACCTTC. Its translation is CSAGASPNYGYTF.

The chain joins TRBV11-2 to TRBJ2-3; TRBD1 might be the D (5 bases). The length of the CDR3 is 18 residues. Germline-derived CDR1 and CDR2 are SGHAT and FQNNGV. With 2 bases removed from V and 8 bases from J, the gap between germline ends came to 26 bases. The CDR3 DNA reads TGTGCCAGCAGCTTATTTTACCAGGGATCAGTATCTCGAGGTACGCAGTATTTT. Its protein is CASSLFYQGSVSRGTQYF.

CDR3 protein: CASSRDRGNTEAFF. The CDR3, as DNA: TGTGCCAGCAGTAGGGACAGGGGGAACACTGAAGCTTTCTTT. The chain combines TRBV11-3 with TRBJ1-1; 10 positions match TRBD1. With 6 bases clipped from V and 1 base from J, the junction kept 2 bases outside the gene matches. The CDR3 has 14 amino acids. Per germline, CDR1 SGHNT and CDR2 YENEEA.

This rearrangement joins TRBV20-1 to TRBJ1-5; 7 bases are shared with TRBD1. Trimming took 4 bases from V and 6 from J; bases not matched to a gene: 12. Germline V gene data show CDR1 as DFQATT and CDR2 as SNEGSKA (reference sequence). The CDR3 loop spans 15 amino acids. The CDR3 spells CSATQWDRGVQPQHF. In nucleotides, the CDR3 is TGCAGTGCTACACAGTGGGACAGAGGTGTTCAGCCCCAGCATTTT.

V and J are TRBV28 and TRBJ2-7, with unresolved D. The CDR3 consists of 12 residues. Trimming removed 4 bases at V and 6 bases at J, with 10 bases between. Germline V gene sequence: CDR1 MDHEN, CDR2 SYDVKM. The CDR3: CASSYPGGEQYF. The CDR3 region has the DNA TGTGCCAGCAGTTACCCGGGCGGCGAGCAGTACTTC.

Only a few counts were recorded for this clonotype. The chain links TRBV4-2 to TRBJ2-2; tentative D call: TRBD2 (5 bases). Trimming stripped 3 bases from V and 9 bases from J, with 20 bases between. Germline lookup yields CDR1 LGHNA and CDR2 YNFKEQ. The CDR3 has 16 amino acids. The CDR3 sequence: CASSQGRTKLARELFF. The CDR3 region has the DNA TGTGCCAGCAGCCAGGGGAGAACTAAGCTCGCCCGGGAGCTGTTTTTT.